A single sample is the source of the 13 T cell receptor beta chains below, sequenced in a study of glioma-infiltrating T cells after dendritic cell vaccination (dated by TCRdb to between 2015 and 2016). The time point label for this specimen denotes: after dendritic cell vaccination, including at tumor progression/relapse. The library relied on the immunoSEQ multiplex PCR assay. The immuneACCESS repertoire file appears here via TCRdb, limited to in-frame rearrangements. These files lack a portion of the clones; in checked studies, under half of the deficit traces to unresolved V genes, and the cause of the others is not known. This sample comprises approximately 93,000 clones, about 85% of them detected only once. The ten biggest clones cover 8.5% of the sample. This specimen was blood, taken after dendritic cell vaccination. The receptors were gathered from a human donor with glioblastoma.

This rearrangement joins TRBV5-1 to TRBJ2-7, with 8 nucleotides matching TRBD1. CDR3 length: 15 amino acids. V lost 0 bases and J lost 2; bases outside the gene matches: 4. The germline gives CDR1 SGHRS, CDR2 YFSETQ. The CDR3 loop reads CASSLGAGGPYEQYF. The CDR3 nucleotides are TGCGCCAGCAGCTTGGGGGCAGGGGGCCCCTACGAGCAGTACTTC.

V usage is TRBV2 and J usage is TRBJ2-7; D possibly corresponds to TRBD1 (6 bases). CDR1 and CDR2 (germline): SNHLY, FYNNEI. V was shortened by 5 bases and J by 1 base, with 12 bases between the two germline ends. This CDR3 is built from 14 residues. This chain's CDR3 is CASSQGLTSYEQYF. Written as DNA, the CDR3 is TGTGCCAGCAGTCAGGGGCTCACTTCCTACGAGCAGTACTTC.

The chain has TRBV19 and TRBJ2-4; D is possibly TRBD1 (6 bases). Trimming pared 8 bases from V and 9 bases from J, leaving 17 bases between. The length of the CDR3 is 13 residues. Germline assignment: CDR1 LNHDA and CDR2 SQIVND (reference sequence). CDR3 in amino acids: CASAETGGFIQYF. CDR3 in DNA: TGTGCCAGTGCTGAGACAGGAGGATTCATTCAGTACTTC.

The gene calls are TRBV5-1 and TRBJ2-7, with TRBD1 as a possible D gene (5 bases). Germline assignment: CDR1 SGHRS and CDR2 YFSETQ. This CDR3 contains 14 residues. V was trimmed by 0 bases and J by 3 bases, leaving 10 bases between them. The CDR3 DNA sequence: TGCGCCAGCAGCTTGGCTACAGGAAACTACGAGCAGTACTTC. Protein product: CASSLATGNYEQYF.

The table lists this clone with a few counts. V and J are TRBV5-5 and TRBJ1-5, with D maybe TRBD1 (6 bases). V dropped 2 bases and J dropped 4 bases, with 13 bases sitting between them. The CDR3 spans 15 residues. From germline, CDR1 is SGHKS and CDR2 YYEKEE (reference sequence). The CDR3 sequence: CASSFNQGSNQPQHF. The CDR3 DNA reads TGTGCCAGCAGCTTCAATCAGGGGTCGAATCAGCCCCAGCATTTT.

V gene TRBV18 combines with J gene TRBJ2-7, with D perhaps matching TRBD2 (6 bases). The V end was cut by 0 bases, the J end by 0 bases, with 18 bases between. Germline CDR1 KGHSH, CDR2 LQKENI. This CDR3 is built from 18 residues. CDR3 amino acids: CASSPPSAAGRSSYEQYF. The CDR3 DNA reads TGTGCCAGCTCACCACCGTCTGCCGCGGGGCGTAGCTCCTACGAGCAGTACTTC.

V usage is TRBV23-1 and J usage is TRBJ1-1, with D possibly matching TRBD1 (6 bases). TRBV23-1 is noted as an ORF with a role that remains uncertain. The CDR3 extends over 14 amino acids. The V end was cut by 6 bases, the J end by 2 bases, with 13 bases between. The DNA for the CDR3 is TGCGCCAGCAGACGGACAGAGCGAAACACTGAAGCTTTCTTT. Translating gives CASRRTERNTEAFF.

The chain has TRBV9 and TRBJ2-2, with no clear D. Trimming took 5 bases from V and 3 from J, leaving 5 bases between them. CDR3 length equals 12 residues. CDR1 is SGDLS, CDR2 YYNGEE, per germline. The DNA for the CDR3 is TGTGCCAGCAGTGACTACACCGGGGAGCTGTTTTTT. Translation gives CASSDYTGELFF.

The chain joins TRBV19 to TRBJ2-2, with D perhaps matching TRBD2 (6 bases). This CDR3 has 15 amino acids. CDR1 LNHDA and CDR2 SQIVND come from the germline V gene (reference sequence). V shed 1 base and J shed 2 bases, with 8 bases lying between them. The CDR3 loop is CASSIGTKNTGELFF. The CDR3 DNA follows: TGTGCCAGTAGTATAGGGACTAAAAACACCGGGGAGCTGTTTTTT.

V and J are TRBV2 and TRBJ1-6; 9 nucleotides align to TRBD1. The CDR3 is 14 amino acids. The germline gives CDR1 SNHLY, CDR2 FYNNEI. V shed 6 bases, J shed 11 bases, and the junction held 8 bases outside the gene matches. Written as DNA, the CDR3 is TGTGCCAGCAGATTACAGGGGGCCGGGCCACCCCTCCACTTT. Protein: CASRLQGAGPPLHF.

This clone was recorded a few times. This rearrangement joins TRBV19 to TRBJ1-1; possible D gene TRBD1, 5 bases. V lost 6 bases and J 5 bases, leaving 19 bases between the germline ends. Germline V gene sequence: CDR1 LNHDA, CDR2 SQIVND (reference sequence). This CDR3 is 15 amino acids long. Here the CDR3 reads CASSPYYRSITEAFF. The CDR3 bases are TGTGCCAGTAGCCCCTATTACAGGTCTATTACTGAAGCTTTCTTT.

The chain combines TRBV7-7 with TRBJ1-4; weak D call: TRBD1 (6 bases). Per germline, CDR1 SSHAT and CDR2 FNYEAQ (reference sequence). CDR3 length: 15 amino acids. Trimming removed 5 bases from V and 6 bases from J, with 16 bases in between. The chain's CDR3 is CASSRGRGVDEKLFF. The CDR3 DNA reads TGTGCCAGCAGCCGAGGCAGGGGCGTCGATGAAAAACTGTTTTTT.

This clone was seen a single time. This chain links TRBV7-9 with TRBJ1-5; D ambiguous. The germline V gene has CDR1 SEHNR and CDR2 FQNEAQ (reference sequence). CDR3 length equals 15 residues. The V and J ends lost 1 base and 0 bases respectively, with 7 bases between them. The CDR3 protein is CASSLDTYSNQPQHF. The CDR3 coding sequence is TGTGCCAGCAGCTTAGACACATATAGCAATCAGCCCCAGCATTTT.